One TCR beta chain is described in this entry. Germline values: CDR1 MNHEY, CDR2 SMNVEV (reference sequence). The ends were cut back, 4 bases at V and 6 bases at J, with 24 bases in the middle. The CDR3 spans 18 residues. This specimen belongs to a study of glioma-infiltrating T cells. The iRepertoire nested amplicon-rescue multiplex PCR amplified TCR alpha and beta CDR3s from RNA. Each CDR3 protein gets one entry after TCRdb re-called the multiplex PCR reads with MiXCR. The data hold 400,000 or so distinct CDR3 sequences, with roughly two fifths observed a single time. Material for sequencing was glioma tissue, nonneoplastic brain tissue, or PBMCs (not recorded which). This chain connects TRBV27 to TRBJ1-4; no reliable D call. The TCR originated in a human donor with low-grade glioma or glioblastoma, undergoing nonglioma brain surgery, or in good health (not recorded which). The CDR3 here is CASSSQPLSVLRHEKLFF. CDR3 bases: TGTGCCAGCAGTTCCCAACCCCTCAGTGTCCTAAGGCATGAAAAACTGTTTTTT.